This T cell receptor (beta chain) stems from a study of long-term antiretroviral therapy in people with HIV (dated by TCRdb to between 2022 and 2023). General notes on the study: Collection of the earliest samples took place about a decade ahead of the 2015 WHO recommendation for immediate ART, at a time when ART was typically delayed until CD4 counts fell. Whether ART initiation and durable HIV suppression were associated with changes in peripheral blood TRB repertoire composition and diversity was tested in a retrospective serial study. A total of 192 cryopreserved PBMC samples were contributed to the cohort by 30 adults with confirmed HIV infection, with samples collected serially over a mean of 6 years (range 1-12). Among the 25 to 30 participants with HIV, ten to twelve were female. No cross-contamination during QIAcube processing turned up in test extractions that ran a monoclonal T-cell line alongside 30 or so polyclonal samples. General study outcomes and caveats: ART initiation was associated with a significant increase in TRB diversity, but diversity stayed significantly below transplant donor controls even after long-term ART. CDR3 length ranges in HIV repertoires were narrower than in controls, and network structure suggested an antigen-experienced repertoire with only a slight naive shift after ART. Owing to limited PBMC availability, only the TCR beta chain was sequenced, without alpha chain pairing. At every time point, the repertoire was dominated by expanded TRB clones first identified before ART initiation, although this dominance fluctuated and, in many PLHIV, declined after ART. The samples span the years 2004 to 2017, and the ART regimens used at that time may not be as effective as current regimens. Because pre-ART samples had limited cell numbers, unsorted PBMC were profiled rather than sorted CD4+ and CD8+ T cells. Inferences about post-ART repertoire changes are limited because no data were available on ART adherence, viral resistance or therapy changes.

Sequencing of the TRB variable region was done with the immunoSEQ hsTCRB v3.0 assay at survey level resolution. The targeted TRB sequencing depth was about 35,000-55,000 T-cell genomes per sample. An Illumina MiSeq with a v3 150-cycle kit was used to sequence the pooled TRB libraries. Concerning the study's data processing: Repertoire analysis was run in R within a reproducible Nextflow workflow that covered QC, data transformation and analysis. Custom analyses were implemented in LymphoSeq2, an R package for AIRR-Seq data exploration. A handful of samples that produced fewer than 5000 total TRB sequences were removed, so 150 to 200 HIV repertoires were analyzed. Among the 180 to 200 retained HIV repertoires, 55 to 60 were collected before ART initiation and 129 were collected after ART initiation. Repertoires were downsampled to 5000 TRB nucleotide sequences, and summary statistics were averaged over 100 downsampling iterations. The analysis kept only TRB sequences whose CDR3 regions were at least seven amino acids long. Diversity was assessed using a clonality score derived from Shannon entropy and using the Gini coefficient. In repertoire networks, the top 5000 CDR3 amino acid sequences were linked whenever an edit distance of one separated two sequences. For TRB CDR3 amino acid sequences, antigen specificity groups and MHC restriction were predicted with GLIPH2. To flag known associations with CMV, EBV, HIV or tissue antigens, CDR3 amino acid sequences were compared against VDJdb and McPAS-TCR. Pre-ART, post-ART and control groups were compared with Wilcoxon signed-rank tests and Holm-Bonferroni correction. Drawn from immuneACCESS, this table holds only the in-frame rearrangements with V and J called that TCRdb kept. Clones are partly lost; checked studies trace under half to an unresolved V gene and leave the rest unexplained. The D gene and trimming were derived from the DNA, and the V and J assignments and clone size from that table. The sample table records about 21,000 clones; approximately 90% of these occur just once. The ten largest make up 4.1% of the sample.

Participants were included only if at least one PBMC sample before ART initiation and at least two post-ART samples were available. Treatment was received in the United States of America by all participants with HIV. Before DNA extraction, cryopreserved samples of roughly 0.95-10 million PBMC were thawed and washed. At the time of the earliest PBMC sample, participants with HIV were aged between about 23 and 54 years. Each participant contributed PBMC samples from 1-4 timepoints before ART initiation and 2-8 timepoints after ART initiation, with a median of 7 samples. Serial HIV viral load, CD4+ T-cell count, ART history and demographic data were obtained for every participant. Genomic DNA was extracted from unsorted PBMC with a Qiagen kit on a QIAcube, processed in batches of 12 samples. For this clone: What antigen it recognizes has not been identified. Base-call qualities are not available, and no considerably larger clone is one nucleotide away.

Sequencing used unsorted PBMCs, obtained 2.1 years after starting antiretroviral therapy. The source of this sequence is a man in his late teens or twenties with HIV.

The DNA reads TGTGCCAGCAGCGTAGCGTCCGGTTCACCCCTCCACTTT. Its protein product is CASSVASGSPLHF. The receptor chain draws on TRBV9 and TRBJ1-6; the D gene assignment is ambiguous. From the cysteine up to the phenylalanine, the CDR3 has a length of 13 residues. The retained sequence is limited to the CDR3, 39 bases, with the frame set at the first base. V and J are truncated by 0 bases and 9 bases respectively, leaving an intervening sequence of 7 bases. CDR1 SGDLS and CDR2 YYNGEE are derived from the germline V gene.